The clone carrying this T cell receptor beta chain has just one count. Antigen unknown. This sample is drawn from a study of Ad26.COV2.S vaccination and SARS-CoV-2 variants. Study-wide context: The authors gave Ad26.COV2.S intramuscularly, either once or twice 56 days apart.

Study outcomes and limitations: For non-spike TCRs, breadth in vaccine recipients resembled that in placebo recipients. Ad26.COV2.S recipients had broader spike-specific TCRs (P = 0.0014).

Repertoires were generated with immunoSEQ multiplex PCR, while TCRdb's copy carries only in-frame clones and drops some. The data contain about 440,000 clones, roughly 88% of them singletons. Sample treatment: around 19 received Ad26.COV2.S at low or high dose, single or two shots; about 5 received placebo; per-sample allocation not given. The samples date from day 63 after the first vaccine or placebo injection. The germline V gene encodes CDR1 SNHLY and CDR2 FYNNEI. V lost 5 bases to trimming and J lost 4 bases, with 19 bases between them. The length of the CDR3 is 16 residues. The TCR originated in a person aged 18-65 years who received the Ad26.COV2.S COVID-19 vaccine or a placebo. V and J are TRBV2 and TRBJ2-3, with D perhaps matching TRBD1 (5 bases). The sequencing used peripheral blood, collected in a trial of Ad26.COV2.S vaccine versus placebo. The CDR3 DNA reads TGTGCCAGCAGTCCCGAGGTTAGGGGCTCGGCAGATACGCAGTATTTT. Translation gives CASSPEVRGSADTQYF. Supplemented by reference TRBV2 and TRBJ2-3, the full variable domain reads EPEVTQTPSHQVTQMGQEVILRCVPISNHLYFYWYRQILGQKVEFLVSFYNNEISEKSEIFDDQFSVERPDGSNFTLKIRSTKLEDSAMYFCASSPEVRGSADTQYFGPGTRLTVL.